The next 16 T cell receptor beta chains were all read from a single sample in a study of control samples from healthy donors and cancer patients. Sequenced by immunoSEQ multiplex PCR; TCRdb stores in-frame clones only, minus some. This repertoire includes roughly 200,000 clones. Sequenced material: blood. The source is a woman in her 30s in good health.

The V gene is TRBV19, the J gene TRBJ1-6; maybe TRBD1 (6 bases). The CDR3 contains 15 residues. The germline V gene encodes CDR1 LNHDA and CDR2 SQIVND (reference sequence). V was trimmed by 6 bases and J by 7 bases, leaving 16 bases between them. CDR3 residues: CASRSADRINSPLHF. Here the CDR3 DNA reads TGTGCCAGTAGGAGCGCCGACAGGATAAATTCACCCCTCCACTTT.

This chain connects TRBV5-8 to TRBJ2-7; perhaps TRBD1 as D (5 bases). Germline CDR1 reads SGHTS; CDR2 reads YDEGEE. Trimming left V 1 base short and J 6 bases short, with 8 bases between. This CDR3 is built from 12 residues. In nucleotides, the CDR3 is TGTGCCAGCAGCTTGACCAGGGCCGAGCAGTACTTC. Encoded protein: CASSLTRAEQYF.

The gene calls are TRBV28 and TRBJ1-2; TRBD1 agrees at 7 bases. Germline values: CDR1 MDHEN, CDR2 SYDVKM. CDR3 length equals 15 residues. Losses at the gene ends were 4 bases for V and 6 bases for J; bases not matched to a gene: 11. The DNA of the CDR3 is TGTGCCAGCAGTTCCCGGACAGGCGGTGCGGATGGCTACACCTTC. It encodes CASSSRTGGADGYTF.

This CDR3 reads CASSRGTEAFF. DNA for the CDR3: TGTGCCAGCAGTCGGGGCACTGAAGCTTTCTTT. V gene TRBV28 combines with J gene TRBJ1-1; no reliable D call. Trimming stripped 5 bases from V and 4 bases from J, with 5 bases between. This CDR3 spans 11 amino acids. CDR1 and CDR2 from the germline V gene are MDHEN and SYDVKM.

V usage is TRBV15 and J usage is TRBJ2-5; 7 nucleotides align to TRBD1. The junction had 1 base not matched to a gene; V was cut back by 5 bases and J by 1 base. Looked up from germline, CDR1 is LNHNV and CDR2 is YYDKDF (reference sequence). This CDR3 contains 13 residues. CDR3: CATSQGVQETQYF. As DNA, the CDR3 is TGTGCCACCAGCCAGGGGGTCCAAGAGACCCAGTACTTC. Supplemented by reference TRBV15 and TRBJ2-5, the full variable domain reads DAMVIQNPRYQVTQFGKPVTLSCSQTLNHNVMYWYQQKSSQAPKLLFHYYDKDFNNEADTPDNFQSRRPNTSFCFLDIRSPGLGDTAMYLCATSQGVQETQYFGPGTRLLVL.

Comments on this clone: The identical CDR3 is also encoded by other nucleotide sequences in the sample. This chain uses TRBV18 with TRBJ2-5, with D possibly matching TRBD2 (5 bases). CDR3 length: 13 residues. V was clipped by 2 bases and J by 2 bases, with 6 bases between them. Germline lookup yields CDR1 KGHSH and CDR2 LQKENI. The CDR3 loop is CASSPEGQETQYF. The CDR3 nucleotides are TGTGCCAGCTCACCAGAGGGACAAGAGACCCAGTACTTC.

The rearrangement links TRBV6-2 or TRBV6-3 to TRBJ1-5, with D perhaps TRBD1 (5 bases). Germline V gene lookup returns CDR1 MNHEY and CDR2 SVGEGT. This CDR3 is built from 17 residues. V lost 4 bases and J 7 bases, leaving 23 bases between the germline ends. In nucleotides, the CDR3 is TGTGCCAGCAGTTCCACTGACTGGGCAGGGCGAGGGCAGCCCCAGCATTTT. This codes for CASSSTDWAGRGQPQHF.

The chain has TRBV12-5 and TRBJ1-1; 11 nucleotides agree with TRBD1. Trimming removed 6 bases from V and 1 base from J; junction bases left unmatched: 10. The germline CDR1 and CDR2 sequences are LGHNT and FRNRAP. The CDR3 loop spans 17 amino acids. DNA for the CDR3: TGTGCTAGTGGACCCTACCCGGGACAGGGGGGGAACACTGAAGCTTTCTTT. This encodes CASGPYPGQGGNTEAFF. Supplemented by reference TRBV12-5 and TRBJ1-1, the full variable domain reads DARVTQTPRHKVTEMGQEVTMRCQPILGHNTVFWYRQTMMQGLELLAYFRNRAPLDDSGMPKDRFSAEMPDATLATLKIQPSEPRDSAVYFCASGPYPGQGGNTEAFFGQGTRLTVV.

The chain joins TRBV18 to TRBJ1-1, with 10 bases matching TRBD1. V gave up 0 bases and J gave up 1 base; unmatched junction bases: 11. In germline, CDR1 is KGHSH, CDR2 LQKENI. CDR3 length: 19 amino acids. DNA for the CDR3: TGTGCCAGCTCACCACCGTTCGGGACAGGGGCTTTCGGGAACACTGAAGCTTTCTTT. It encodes CASSPPFGTGAFGNTEAFF.

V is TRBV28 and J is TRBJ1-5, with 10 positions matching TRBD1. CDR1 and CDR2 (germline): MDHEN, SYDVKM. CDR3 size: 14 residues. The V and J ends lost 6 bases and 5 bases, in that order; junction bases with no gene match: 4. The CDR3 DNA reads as TGTGCCAGCAGCCCTGGACAGGGGGATCAGCCCCAGCATTTT. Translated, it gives CASSPGQGDQPQHF.

The CDR3 loop reads CASSMDRSSPLHF. In nucleotides, the CDR3 is TGTGCCAGCTCGATGGACAGGTCCTCACCCCTCCACTTT. The V gene is TRBV18, the J gene TRBJ1-6; 7 nucleotides align to TRBD1. The CDR3 has 13 amino acids. V was clipped by 6 bases and J by 10 bases; unmatched bases: 6. Germline V gene lookup returns CDR1 KGHSH and CDR2 LQKENI.

Here the CDR3 reads CASSYDRGNTIYF. DNA of the CDR3: TGTGCCAGCAGTTATGACAGGGGAAACACCATATATTTT. The rearrangement joins TRBV5-4 to TRBJ1-3; maybe TRBD1 (6 bases). Germline values: CDR1 SGHNT, CDR2 YYREEE (reference sequence). This CDR3 is 13 amino acids long. V lost 5 bases and J lost 4, with 10 bases in between. The full variable domain, completed using reference TRBV5-4 and TRBJ1-3, is ETGVTQSPTHLIKTRGQQVTLRCSSQSGHNTVSWYQQALGQGPQFIFQYYREEENGRGNFPPRFSGLQFPNYSSELNVNALELDDSALYLCASSYDRGNTIYFGEGSWLTVV.

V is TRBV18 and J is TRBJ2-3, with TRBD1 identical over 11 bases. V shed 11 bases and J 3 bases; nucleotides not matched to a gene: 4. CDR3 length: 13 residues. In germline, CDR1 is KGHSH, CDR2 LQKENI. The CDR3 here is CACRDRGTDTQYF. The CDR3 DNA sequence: TGTGCCTGCCGGGACAGGGGGACAGATACGCAGTATTTT.

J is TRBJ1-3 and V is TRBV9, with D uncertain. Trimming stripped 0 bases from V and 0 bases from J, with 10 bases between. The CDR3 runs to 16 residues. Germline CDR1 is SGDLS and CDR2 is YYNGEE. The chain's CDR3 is CASSVDGRLSGNTIYF. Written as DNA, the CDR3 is TGTGCCAGCAGCGTAGATGGACGCCTCTCTGGAAACACCATATATTTT.

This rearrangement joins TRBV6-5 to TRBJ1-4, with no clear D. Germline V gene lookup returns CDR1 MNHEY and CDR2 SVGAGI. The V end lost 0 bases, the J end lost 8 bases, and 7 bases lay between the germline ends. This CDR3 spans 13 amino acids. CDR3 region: CASSYSGKEKLFF. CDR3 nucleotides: TGTGCCAGCAGTTACTCCGGGAAAGAAAAACTGTTTTTT.

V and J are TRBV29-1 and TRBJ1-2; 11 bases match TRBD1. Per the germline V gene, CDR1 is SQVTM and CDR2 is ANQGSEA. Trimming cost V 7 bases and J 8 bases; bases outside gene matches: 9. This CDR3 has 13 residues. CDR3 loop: CSASKGQGGGYTF. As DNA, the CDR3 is TGCAGCGCAAGCAAGGGACAGGGGGGCGGCTACACCTTC.